Listed below are T cell receptor beta chains from one sample, sequenced in a study of blood T cell repertoires in COVID-19. The repertoire was sequenced with immunoSEQ multiplex PCR; TCRdb's copy has only in-frame clones and lacks some. The sample consists of 84,000 or so clones, about 86% of them appearing once. Input material: peripheral blood. The receptors derive from an elderly man with active or convalescent COVID-19. CDR3s include the opening cysteine and the closing phenylalanine or tryptophan. D genes are given only for firm matches. Clone size appears in some rows only: once, few, many, or a class for an expanded clone.

TRBJ1-5 TRBD1 TRBV10-3 few TGTGCCATTGGGACAGCTAATCAGCCCCAGCATTTT CAIGTANQPQHF
TRBJ2-2 TRBD2 TRBV7-6 - TGTGCCAGCAGCTTGACTCTAGCGGGAGGGATCGGGGAGCTGTTTTTT CASSLTLAGGIGELFF
TRBJ2-5 TRBD2 TRBV9 - TGTGCCAGCAGCGTAGGGACTAGCGGATCCGGGACCCAGTACTTC CASSVGTSGSGTQYF
TRBJ2-2 TRBD1 TRBV6-5 - TGTGCCAGCAGACAACGGGACAGGGCCGGGGAGCTGTTTTTT CASRQRDRAGELFF
TRBJ2-1 TRBD2 TRBV29-1 - TGCAGCGGGGGGACTATGGAGCAGTTCTTC CSGGTMEQFF
TRBJ1-3 - TRBV5-1 - TGCGCCAGCAGCTTGGAAGGACCAGGGTCAGGAAACACCATATATTTT CASSLEGPGSGNTIYF
TRBJ2-7 - TRBV27 - TGTGCCAGCAAACCCACAGGGAATGGCGAGCAGTACTTC CASKPTGNGEQYF
TRBJ1-6 - TRBV28 - TGTGCCAGCAGTTTGAGGAATAATTCACCCCTCCACTTT CASSLRNNSPLHF
TRBJ1-6 TRBD1 TRBV5-1 - TGCGCCAGCAGACGGGACAGAAGCTCCTATAATTCACCCCTCCACTTT CASRRDRSSYNSPLHF
TRBJ1-2 - TRBV5-1 - TGCGCCAGCAGCCGCTCGTCGACATCTTCCGATGGCTACACCTTC CASSRSSTSSDGYTF
TRBJ2-1 - TRBV5-4 - TGTGCCAGCAGCTTGGTTGGTAGCGATGAGCAGTTCTTC CASSLVGSDEQFF
TRBJ2-7 TRBD2 TRBV5-5 - TGTGCCAGCAGCTGGGGGACTAGCGACCACGAGCAGTACTTC CASSWGTSDHEQYF
TRBJ1-4 - TRBV5-1 - TGCGCCAGCAGCTGGGGCTCTAGGACAGAGGGTGAAAAACTGTTTTTT CASSWGSRTEGEKLFF
TRBJ2-5 - TRBV4-2 - TGTGCCAGCAGCCAAGTGCGGGGAACGATTGAGACCCAGTACTTC CASSQVRGTIETQYF
TRBJ1-3 - TRBV5-1 - TGCGCCAGCAGTCTTGAGGGATCCCCTGGAAACACCATATATTTT CASSLEGSPGNTIYF
TRBJ1-1 TRBD1 TRBV7-8 - TGTGCCAGCAGCCCCTGGACAGGGGAGAACACTGAAGCTTTCTTT CASSPWTGENTEAFF
TRBJ2-1 - TRBV7-2 - TGTGCCAGCAGCTTAGTGTCCGGGGTTATCAATGAGCAGTTCTTC CASSLVSGVINEQFF
TRBJ2-5 TRBD2 TRBV5-4 - TGTGCCAGCAGCATGGGGACTAGCGGGAGTGGAGAGACCCAGTACTTC CASSMGTSGSGETQYF
TRBJ2-7 TRBD2 TRBV7-9 - TGTGCCAGCAGCCGCCTGACCACTAGCGGGGGGGGCGAGCAGTACTTC CASSRLTTSGGGEQYF
TRBJ1-5 - TRBV3-1/TRBV3-2 - TGTGCCAGCAGCCGTGGGCAGGGTCGGGAGCCCCAGCATTTT CASSRGQGREPQHF
TRBJ1-1 - TRBV27 - TGTGCCAGCAGCCAGGGTATCCACGACACTGAAGCTTTCTTT CASSQGIHDTEAFF
TRBJ2-2 TRBD1 TRBV11-3 - TGTGCCAGCAGCGTAGACAGGGCTGGGGAGCTGTTTTTT CASSVDRAGELFF
TRBJ2-7 - TRBV7-2 - TGTGCCAGCAGCTCCCGGACTGAGAGCTCCTACGAGCAGTACTTC CASSSRTESSYEQYF
TRBJ1-5 TRBD1 TRBV27 - TGTGCCAGCAGTTCACTGACAGGGGGCCATCAGCCCCAGCATTTT CASSSLTGGHQPQHF
TRBJ2-1 - TRBV11-3 - TGTGCCAGCAGCTTAGGTCCTCCGGGTAATGAGCAGTTCTTC CASSLGPPGNEQFF
TRBJ2-2 TRBD2 TRBV19 - TGTGCCAGTAGTATGGATGTAGCGGGAGCCGGGGAGCTGTTTTTT CASSMDVAGAGELFF
TRBJ2-3 - TRBV5-1 once TGCGCCAGCAGCTTGGAGGGGGATACGCAGTATTTT CASSLEGDTQYF
TRBJ2-5 TRBD2 TRBV18 - TGTGCCAGCTCACCCGGGCTAGCGGGAGGTGAGACCCAGTACTTC CASSPGLAGGETQYF
TRBJ2-7 TRBD1 TRBV6-5 - TGTGCCAGCAGGAACCCCAGGGGGTCCCCCTACGAGCAGTACTTC CASRNPRGSPYEQYF
TRBJ2-3 - TRBV11-2 - TGTGCCAGCAGCTCCCCAGGGTCTCCCACAGATACGCAGTATTTT CASSSPGSPTDTQYF
TRBJ1-5 - TRBV6-5 - TGTGCCAGCAACCCCTCGCGCGGGGGGCAGCCCCAGCATTTT CASNPSRGGQPQHF
TRBJ1-6 - TRBV18 - TGTGCCAGCTCACGCGGGGGGGACTCCTATAATTCACCCCTCCACTTT CASSRGGDSYNSPLHF
TRBJ1-5 - TRBV7-8 - TGTGCCAGCAGTACCGGGGGGTTTGTGGATCAGCCCCAGCATTTT CASSTGGFVDQPQHF
TRBJ2-7 - TRBV4-1 - TGCGCCAGCAGCCATTATTACAGGGTTAACTACTACGAGCAGTACTTC CASSHYYRVNYYEQYF
TRBJ1-1 TRBD1 TRBV2 - TGTGCCAGCACTGAACTACAGGGGGTGGCTGAAGCTTTCTTT CASTELQGVAEAFF
TRBJ2-3 - TRBV19 - TGTGCCAGTAGTATCAAGGACAGCAGGGCAGATACGCAGTATTTT CASSIKDSRADTQYF
TRBJ2-7 - TRBV4-1 - TGCGCCAGCAGCCTCACCCTACTACCTGGCGAGCAGTACTTC CASSLTLLPGEQYF
TRBJ2-3 TRBD2 TRBV7-2 - TGTGCCAGCAGCTTAGTTGCGGGAGGGCGGGGAGATACGCAGTATTTT CASSLVAGGRGDTQYF
TRBJ2-1 - TRBV4-3 - TGCGCCAGCAGCCAACCACTAGCAACCAATGAGCAGTTCTTC CASSQPLATNEQFF